This T cell receptor (beta chain) is drawn from a study of cytomegalovirus exposure and HLA in healthy donors. Researchers ran the PCR with 60 Vbeta and 13 Jbeta primers. The assay was immunoSEQ multiplex PCR, and TCRdb's table has in-frame clones only and misses some. The table includes some 140,000 clones, around four fifths detected once. Broader study findings: In vitro confirmation showed three CMV-associated chains to be CMV antigen specific. Segments of the TCR beta V type were, in most cases, productive about 87% or about 30% of the time in an earlier analysis.

In regard to this clone: No antigen is known for it. Additional DNA sequences in this sample encode the identical CDR3.

This CDR3 spans 14 amino acids. Looked up from germline, CDR1 is LNHDA and CDR2 is SQIVND (reference sequence). V lost 1 base and J lost 1, with 7 bases in between. The source material was PBMCs. The genes are TRBV19 and TRBJ1-1, with D perhaps TRBD1 (5 bases). The receptor comes from a male donor in good health and CMV-seropositive. The CDR3 nucleotides read TGTGCCAGTAGTATAGGTCAGGGGAACACTGAAGCTTTCTTT. As protein: CASSIGQGNTEAFF.